This T cell receptor beta chain appears in the sequencing data of a study of beta chain features in type 1 diabetes. CD45RO/CCR7/CD25/CD127/CD95/CD27 staining was used to isolate CD4+ naive, central memory, regulatory and stem cell-like memory cells by sorting. Study-wide points: Shortening of TCRB CDR3s, moderate but significant, appeared in all four CD4+ subsets of Type 1 diabetes patients. Shorter templates might be favored by PCR, and equally so in patients and in controls. In comparison with healthy donors, patients had naive, central memory and Treg TCRB repertoires that appeared more similar.

Trimming pared 0 bases from V and 4 bases from J, leaving 14 bases between. Looked up from germline, CDR1 is SGDLS and CDR2 is YYNGEE. CDR3 size: 16 residues. This clone was seen more than once but under ten times. No antigen is known for it. Every bit of the isolated RNA underwent reverse transcription, so sequencing read expressed TCRB transcripts. Repertoires were generated with immunoSEQ multiplex PCR, while TCRdb's copy carries only in-frame clones and drops some. The sample includes 640,000 or so clones, more than 12% of them seen just once. Material: naive CD4+ T cells from blood. The rearrangement joins TRBV9 to TRBJ2-1, with a tentative D call TRBD2 (7 bases). The sequence came from a man between 18 and 35 years old with type 1 diabetes. The CDR3 region is CASSVEGGLSYNEQFF. In DNA, the CDR3 is TGTGCCAGCAGCGTAGAAGGGGGACTATCTTACAATGAGCAGTTCTTC.